Each of the 13 T cell receptor beta chains below was sequenced from the same sample in a study of shared clonotypes between healthy human individuals. TCRdb keeps only in-frame clones here, not all; method: immunoSEQ multiplex PCR. The sample consists of roughly 1,100,000 clones, 65% to 80% of them appearing once. The sequencing sample was made of memory CD4+ T cells sorted from blood. Indicated subset: CD45RA-negative fraction. The receptors come from a man younger than 35 in good health.

The chain uses TRBV14 and TRBJ2-3; unclear D gene. Germline V CDR1 and CDR2: SGHDN, FVKESK. This CDR3 has 13 amino acids. V was clipped by 3 bases and J by 5 bases, with 9 bases between them. In DNA, the CDR3 is TGTGCCAGCAGCCAGGCCGGGCAAGATACGCAGTATTTT. Translation gives CASSQAGQDTQYF.

The chain recombines TRBV7-2 with TRBJ1-1, with D possibly matching TRBD1 (5 bases). Trimming shortened V by 5 bases and J by 2 bases, and 15 bases separated the two germline ends. Germline CDR1 is SGHTA and CDR2 is FQGNSA. The CDR3 extends over 15 amino acids. The CDR3 DNA reads as TGTGCCAGCAGCCGGAGCGGGGGGAAAAACACTGAAGCTTTCTTT. It codes for CASSRSGGKNTEAFF.

This clone has just one count. The chain links TRBV11-2 to TRBJ1-4; 8 bases fit TRBD1. V shed 1 base, J shed 8 bases, and the junction held 3 bases outside the gene matches. The CDR3 is 14 residues long. The germline CDR1 and CDR2 sequences are SGHAT and FQNNGV. The CDR3 DNA reads as TGTGCCAGCAGCTTAGGGACAGGGCCAGAAAAACTGTTTTTT. Its protein product is CASSLGTGPEKLFF.

A single count supports this clone. The V and J genes are TRBV4-1 and TRBJ1-4; 7 bases match TRBD1. The CDR3 length is 17 residues. The V segment lost 4 bases and the J segment 4 bases; nucleotides outside the gene matches: 12. Per the germline V gene, CDR1 is MGHRA and CDR2 is YSYEKL. The CDR3 DNA reads TGCGCCAGCAGCCTTATTCTGAAACAGGGGAATAATGAAAAACTGTTTTTT. This gives the protein CASSLILKQGNNEKLFF.

The gene calls are TRBV7-2 and TRBJ1-2; 7 bases match TRBD1. V was clipped by 5 bases and J by 4 bases; unmatched bases: 7. Germline V gene lookup returns CDR1 SGHTA and CDR2 FQGNSA. The CDR3 is made up of 14 amino acids. CDR3 region: CASSPSGGSYGYTF. CDR3 bases: TGTGCCAGCAGCCCTTCAGGGGGATCCTATGGCTACACCTTC. Complete variable domain (other parts from reference TRBV7-2 and TRBJ1-2): GAGVSQSPSNKVTEKGKDVELRCDPISGHTALYWYRQSLGQGLEFLIYFQGNSAPDKSGLPSDRFSAERTGGSVSTLTIQRTQQEDSAVYLCASSPSGGSYGYTFGSGTRLTVV.

CDR3 sequence (DNA): TGTGCCAGCAGCATCGGACGGCCCTCTGGGGCCAACGTCCTGACTTTC. It translates to CASSIGRPSGANVLTF. The rearrangement links TRBV7-9 to TRBJ2-6; unclear D gene. Germline V gene data show CDR1 as SEHNR and CDR2 as FQNEAQ (reference sequence). This CDR3 spans 16 amino acids. Trimming took off 5 bases at V and 0 bases at J, with 11 bases between the two ends.

This clone was seen only a few times. The CDR3 region is CASSQDPGTRREAFF. The CDR3 nucleotides read TGCGCCAGCAGCCAAGATCCTGGGACCCGGCGCGAAGCTTTCTTT. This chain uses TRBV4-1 with TRBJ1-1; D is perhaps TRBD1 (5 bases). Trimming pared 0 bases from V and 8 bases from J, leaving 16 bases between. From germline, CDR1 is MGHRA and CDR2 YSYEKL. The CDR3 is 15 amino acids.

The V call is TRBV19, the J call TRBJ2-6; TRBD1 matches at 9 bases. V was clipped by 5 bases and J by 2 bases; unmatched bases: 7. This CDR3 comprises 17 residues. Germline loops: CDR1 LNHDA, CDR2 SQIVND (reference sequence). Here the CDR3 reads CASSPGQGNPGANVLTF. Here the CDR3 DNA reads TGTGCCAGTAGTCCGGGACAGGGTAACCCTGGGGCCAACGTCCTGACTTTC.

V usage is TRBV4-1 and J usage is TRBJ2-3, with unresolved D. This CDR3 is 16 amino acids long. Germline values: CDR1 MGHRA, CDR2 YSYEKL. Trimming pared 2 bases from V and 7 bases from J, leaving 19 bases between. CDR3 DNA sequence: TGCGCCAGCAGCCAATCCTTGGACGTGGTGGGCCATACGCAGTATTTT. This encodes CASSQSLDVVGHTQYF.

The chain joins TRBV7-2 to TRBJ2-1; 12 bases agree with TRBD2. There are 17 residues in the CDR3. J lost 12 bases, V lost 2 bases, and 14 bases had no gene match. Per the germline V gene, CDR1 is SGHTA and CDR2 is FQGNSA. CDR3 coding DNA: TGTGCCAGCAGCTTAAGCCAGGCTAGCGGGAGGGGAGAGGGGCAGTTCTTC. It encodes CASSLSQASGRGEGQFF.

The chain combines TRBV9 with TRBJ2-5; 7 positions match TRBD1. J lost 5 bases, V lost 1 base, and 11 bases had no gene match. Germline V lookup: CDR1 SGDLS, CDR2 YYNGEE. This CDR3 comprises 16 residues. CDR3 sequence: CASSVSATGRWETQYF. CDR3 in DNA: TGTGCCAGCAGCGTATCGGCGACAGGGAGATGGGAGACCCAGTACTTC.

The chain recombines TRBV5-1 with TRBJ1-5, with D maybe TRBD1 (5 bases). V lost 0 bases and J 4 bases, leaving 11 bases between the germline ends. CDR1 is SGHRS, CDR2 YFSETQ, per germline. The CDR3 consists of 15 residues. The CDR3 DNA follows: TGCGCCAGCAGCTTGGAGGGGTCGGCTAATCAGCCCCAGCATTTT. It translates to CASSLEGSANQPQHF. The complete variable domain, with remaining parts taken from reference TRBV5-1 and TRBJ1-5, reads KAGVTQTPRYLIKTRGQQVTLSCSPISGHRSVSWYQQTPGQGLQFLFEYFSETQRNKGNFPGRFSGRQFSNSRSEMNVSTLELGDSALYLCASSLEGSANQPQHFGDGTRLSIL.

For this clone: At one end the junction does not follow the germline gene, possibly because of a read error. The sample holds other DNA sequences that translate to the same CDR3. The rearrangement uses TRBV5-1 and TRBJ2-1; 10 bases fit TRBD1. The V gene's germline CDR1 is SGHRS and CDR2 YFSETQ. This CDR3 contains 14 residues. Here the CDR3 reads CASSLGQGSNEQFF. The DNA for the CDR3 is TGCGCCAGCAGTTTGGGACAGGGGTCCAATGAGCAGTTCTTC.